This T cell receptor (beta chain) was obtained from a study of metastatic and nonmetastatic thyroid tumors (dated by TCRdb to between 2020 and 2021). With regard to the full study: The researchers compared repertoires between peripheral blood samples and tumor or nodule tissue samples from patients with malignant or benign thyroid disease. Overall study results and their limits: TCR beta diversity was reported as significantly higher in malignant tumors than in benign nodules, in both blood and tumor samples.

Before undergoing thyroid surgery, none of the patients had been given any kind of treatment. Using T-cell receptor beta sequencing, the researchers looked back retrospectively at clinical samples from patients, gathered between the early 2010s and the late 2010s. Sequences LNHDA (CDR1) and SQIVND (CDR2) are obtained from the germline V gene (reference sequence). The CDR3 extends over 17 residues, inclusive of both ends. Kept here is only the CDR3 DNA, which spans 51 bases and is read in frame from base 1. Germline trimming amounts to 3 bases on V and 2 bases on J, with 9 as the count of junction bases outside the gene matches. Libraries came from PCR. Sequenced using an Illumina HiSeq 4000. High-throughput sequencing was used to profile the TCR beta-chain CDR3 region of each patient. The authors processed their data as follows. Drawing on CDR3 differences between clinicopathological groups, the researchers built a classifier meant to tell apart patients with distant-metastatic papillary thyroid cancer. The Shannon index was used to measure repertoire diversity, and the Morisita-Horn index was used to measure how similar tumor and blood repertoires were. TCRdb reprocessing: public reads trimmed at Q25 with fastp, clones called with MiXCR, in-frame beta chains kept. TCRdb, not the authors, supplied the V and J calls. The sample includes some 50,000 clones, with approximately 20% observed a single time. The ten largest clones take up roughly 3.8% of the sample.

The table lists this clone with many counts. Its target antigen remains unknown. This may be a read error: a much more frequent sequence differs by one nucleotide. Since no conserved phenylalanine or tryptophan closes the CDR3, a read error is the likely cause. The rearrangement combines TRBV19 with TRBJ2-1; the central 8 bases match TRBD2. Sequencing used blood. The TCR was taken from a male donor with papillary thyroid cancer or a benign thyroid nodule (not recorded which). Some clones in this sample may be carry-over from other donors' samples. The bases read TGTGCCAGTAGTATTACTAGCGGTAGATCAGCCTACAATGAGCAGTTCCTC. It translates as CASSITSGRSAYNEQFL.